One and the same sample provided the 32 T cell receptor beta chains below, sequenced in a study of T cells after yellow fever vaccination. TCRdb redid the calling of the 5' RACE reads with MiXCR, one entry per CDR3 protein. The table shows about 240,000 distinct CDR3 sequences, with 6.5% to 8.5% occurring only once. Sequences were derived from CD4+ T cells sorted from PBMCs, sampled 15 days after the yellow fever booster vaccination. These receptors all come from a man younger than 45 who received the YFV17D yellow fever vaccine.

This clonotype was found a few times. The V call is TRBV14, the J call TRBJ2-1, with 10 bases identical to TRBD2. The ends lost 1 base at V and 4 bases at J; junction bases unmatched: 13. Germline CDR1 SGHDN, CDR2 FVKESK. The CDR3 loop spans 19 amino acids. CDR3 sequence reads: CASSQGRTSGASLYNEQFF. The CDR3, as DNA: TGTGCCAGCAGCCAAGGGAGAACTAGCGGGGCCTCTCTGTACAATGAGCAGTTCTTC.

This clonotype was observed a handful of times. This chain uses TRBV4-3 with TRBJ1-4; D is unresolved. V dropped 3 bases and J dropped 0 bases, with 8 bases sitting between them. CDR1 is LGHNA and CDR2 is YSLEER in the germline V gene. This CDR3 contains 15 residues. The CDR3 loop is CASSQRHATNEKLFF. The DNA of the CDR3 is TGCGCCAGCAGCCAGCGGCATGCAACTAATGAAAAACTGTTTTTT.

J is TRBJ2-3 and V is TRBV4-1; D may be TRBD1 or TRBD2 (5 bases each). The CDR3 contains 16 residues. V was cut by 5 bases and J by 2 bases, with 17 bases left in between. In germline, CDR1 is MGHRA, CDR2 YSYEKL. CDR3 residues: CASSFGALLDTDTQYF. The CDR3 DNA is TGCGCCAGCAGCTTCGGGGCTTTACTAGACACAGATACGCAGTATTTT.

The chain couples TRBV4-2 to TRBJ2-7, with TRBD1 as a possible D gene (5 bases). This CDR3 region has 15 residues. Deletions cut 0 bases from V and 4 bases from J, with 13 bases between. The germline V gene has CDR1 LGHNA and CDR2 YNFKEQ. CDR3 residues: CASSQEPPQGYEQYF. In DNA, the CDR3 is TGTGCCAGCAGCCAAGAACCGCCCCAGGGTTACGAGCAGTACTTC.

A few counts support this clonotype. V gene TRBV12-3 or TRBV12-4 combines with J gene TRBJ2-5; a possible D gene is TRBD1 (6 bases). Trimming cost V 7 bases and J 5 bases, with 20 bases left between them. CDR3 length: 15 residues. CDR3 DNA: TGTGCCAGCACCCAAACCAGGGGAAAGTCCGAGACCCAGTACTTC. Amino acids: CASTQTRGKSETQYF.

There are a few counts of this clonotype. V gene TRBV12-3 or TRBV12-4 combines with J gene TRBJ2-5; 8 nucleotides agree with TRBD2. The CDR3 has 16 amino acids. The J segment lost 1 base and the V segment lost 3 bases, leaving 7 bases of the junction unmatched. In nucleotides, the CDR3 is TGTGCCAGCAGTTTTGGGTCTAGCGGGCTCCAAGAGACCCAGTACTTC. Its translation is CASSFGSSGLQETQYF.

This clonotype was recorded many times. The V call is TRBV12-3 or TRBV12-4, the J call TRBJ2-7; possible D gene TRBD2, 5 bases. Trimming removed 7 bases at V and 2 bases at J, with 15 bases between. The CDR3 covers 14 residues. Written as DNA, the CDR3 is TGTGCCAGCACCCTGGGGAGCGACACCTACGAGCAGTACTTC. Its translation: CASTLGSDTYEQYF.

This chain joins TRBV6-2 or TRBV6-3 and TRBJ2-1; no firm D call. The CDR3 runs to 12 residues. V lost 4 bases and J 6 bases, leaving 7 bases between the germline ends. From germline, CDR1 is MNHEY and CDR2 SVGEGT. In DNA form, the CDR3 reads TGTGCCAGCAGTTCCCCCATCAATGAGCAGTTCTTC. The encoded protein is CASSSPINEQFF.

The chain links TRBV7-2 to TRBJ2-5; D perhaps matches TRBD1 (7 bases). The CDR3 contains 13 residues. Germline V CDR1 and CDR2: SGHTA, FQGNSA. V lost 5 bases and J lost 5, with 12 bases in between. CDR3 protein: CASSPQGGETQYF. The CDR3 nucleotides read TGTGCCAGCAGCCCCCAGGGGGGCGAGACCCAGTACTTC.

This clonotype has a handful of counts. The chain combines TRBV30 with TRBJ2-3; D call uncertain. CDR1 GTSNPN and CDR2 SVGIG come from the germline V gene (reference sequence). V lost 3 bases to trimming and J lost 4 bases, with 14 bases between them. The CDR3 is made up of 14 amino acids. The CDR3 spells CAWSLGLSSDTQYF. Written as DNA, the CDR3 is TGTGCCTGGAGCCTCGGCTTATCCTCAGATACGCAGTATTTT.

Only a few counts were recorded for this clonotype. The gene calls are TRBV23-1 and TRBJ2-7, with 11 bases lining up with TRBD1. TRBV23-1 belongs to the ORF category, with a function that is uncertain. V shed 2 bases and J 2 bases; nucleotides not matched to a gene: 5. The CDR3 extends over 16 amino acids. The CDR3 spells CASSQPGTGGPYEQYF. CDR3 nucleotides: TGCGCCAGCAGTCAACCCGGGACAGGGGGTCCCTACGAGCAGTACTTC.

The chain uses TRBV2 and TRBJ2-1; TRBD2 agrees at 10 bases. CDR1 and CDR2 from the germline V gene are SNHLY and FYNNEI. The CDR3 is 15 amino acids. After removal of 3 bases from V and 8 bases from J, the junction contained 7 bases not matched to a gene. The CDR3 DNA sequence: TGTGCCAGCAGTGATTCTAGCGGGAGAGGTGATGAGCAGTTCTTC. Its protein is CASSDSSGRGDEQFF.

J is TRBJ1-2 and V is TRBV5-1; D is possibly TRBD1 (6 bases). The CDR3 extends over 13 amino acids. V lost 4 bases, J lost 7 bases, and 14 bases lay in between. Germline V gives CDR1 SGHRS, CDR2 YFSETQ. CDR3 sequence reads: CASSPRTVPGYTF. CDR3 nucleotides: TGCGCCAGCAGCCCCCGGACAGTACCTGGCTACACCTTC.

This clonotype was picked up many times. The chain is built from TRBV11-2 and TRBJ2-5; no clear D gene. CDR1 and CDR2 from the germline V gene are SGHAT and FQNNGV. Trimming took 5 bases from V and 8 from J, leaving 12 bases between them. This CDR3 spans 12 amino acids. As DNA, the CDR3 is TGTGCCAGCAGCCCACAAAGAGACACCCAGTACTTC. Translated, it gives CASSPQRDTQYF.

This clonotype was observed many times. The chain recombines TRBV6-2 or TRBV6-3 with TRBJ2-1; TRBD2 agrees at 7 bases. The V and J ends lost 3 bases and 3 bases, in that order; junction bases with no gene match: 14. The CDR3 loop spans 18 amino acids. Germline values: CDR1 MNHEY, CDR2 SVGEGT. DNA for the CDR3: TGTGCCAGCAGTTATTCGCTAGCGGAGAGATTCGTCTACAATGAGCAGTTCTTC. Translating it yields CASSYSLAERFVYNEQFF.

The V gene is TRBV18, the J gene TRBJ2-2; 7 bases line up with TRBD1. J was trimmed by 7 bases and V by 4 bases; bases with no gene match: 9. The CDR3 totals 15 residues. Germline values: CDR1 KGHSH, CDR2 LQKENI. CDR3 in amino acids: CASSLKTGMSGELFF. Written as DNA, the CDR3 is TGTGCCAGCTCACTGAAGACAGGGATGAGCGGGGAGCTGTTTTTT.

The rearrangement uses TRBV5-1 and TRBJ2-1; possible D gene TRBD2, 6 bases. From germline, CDR1 is SGHRS and CDR2 YFSETQ. Trimming removed 6 bases at V and 13 bases at J, with 17 bases between. The length of the CDR3 is 12 residues. The CDR3 loop is CASNQREDSQFF. The CDR3 nucleotides read TGCGCCAGCAACCAGAGGGAGGATTCCCAGTTCTTC.

This clonotype came up many times. The CDR3 loop reads CAISESTAGDPSTDTQYF. The CDR3 bases are TGTGCCATCAGTGAGTCGACGGCAGGTGACCCTAGCACAGATACGCAGTATTTT. The chain couples TRBV10-3 to TRBJ2-3, with unresolved D. CDR3 length equals 18 residues. Germline-derived CDR1 and CDR2 are ENHRY and SYGVKD. V was pared by 0 bases and J by 0 bases, with 16 bases between.

This clonotype was seen only a few times. The V gene is TRBV9, the J gene TRBJ2-1; TRBD2 matches 7 bases. Per the germline V gene, CDR1 is SGDLS and CDR2 is YYNGEE. With 4 bases clipped from V and 7 bases from J, the junction kept 14 bases outside the gene matches. This CDR3 is built from 16 residues. CDR3 in amino acids: CASSPRGGSGWNEQFF. For the CDR3, the DNA is TGTGCCAGCAGCCCTCGGGGCGGGAGTGGTTGGAATGAGCAGTTCTTC.

This clonotype was observed a few times. The gene calls are TRBV30 and TRBJ2-6; no reliable D call. The V end lost 2 bases, the J end lost 1 base, and 0 bases lay between the germline ends. The CDR3 covers 12 residues. CDR1 is GTSNPN, CDR2 SVGIG, per germline (reference sequence). The CDR3 reads CAWSSGANVLTF. The CDR3, as DNA: TGTGCCTGGAGTTCTGGGGCCAACGTCCTGACTTTC.

This clonotype has at least ten counts. V is TRBV5-1 and J is TRBJ1-6; D uncertain. CDR1 is SGHRS and CDR2 is YFSETQ in the germline V gene. V was trimmed by 0 bases and J by 7 bases, leaving 2 bases between them. The CDR3 is 12 residues long. CDR3 loop: CASSLGNSPLHF. In DNA form, the CDR3 reads TGCGCCAGCAGCTTGGGGAATTCACCCCTCCACTTT.

This clonotype appeared many times. The V call is TRBV15, the J call TRBJ2-1, with D uncertain. The germline gives CDR1 LNHNV, CDR2 YYDKDF (reference sequence). The CDR3 is made up of 12 amino acids. The V gene lost 5 bases and the J gene lost 4 bases, with 6 bases spanning the gap. CDR3 DNA: TGTGCCACCAGCGTAGAGTACAATGAGCAGTTCTTC. This translates into CATSVEYNEQFF.

This clonotype came up a few times. This chain connects TRBV18 to TRBJ2-3; D may be TRBD2 (5 bases). The V and J ends lost 3 bases and 4 bases respectively, with 11 bases between them. CDR3 size: 14 residues. Germline V gene data show CDR1 as KGHSH and CDR2 as LQKENI. The CDR3 DNA is TGTGCCAGCTCACCCCCGACGCGGGCAGATACGCAGTATTTT. This encodes CASSPPTRADTQYF.

This clonotype appeared a few times. The chain combines TRBV4-3 with TRBJ2-7; maybe TRBD2 (5 bases). The germline V gene encodes CDR1 LGHNA and CDR2 YSLEER. Between the trimmed V and J ends, which lost 0 bases and 4 bases, there was a span of 13 bases. This CDR3 comprises 15 residues. The CDR3 protein is CASSQEAGTNYEQYF. Here the CDR3 DNA reads TGCGCCAGCAGCCAAGAGGCGGGTACAAATTACGAGCAGTACTTC.

The chain is built from TRBV6-5 and TRBJ2-3, with D hard to call. CDR3 size: 15 residues. V shed 0 bases and J shed 2 bases, with 9 bases lying between them. The V gene's germline CDR1 is MNHEY and CDR2 SVGAGI. In DNA, the CDR3 is TGTGCCAGCAGTTACTCGACAATCCCCACAGATACGCAGTATTTT. Protein: CASSYSTIPTDTQYF.

This clonotype was recorded at least ten times. The chain has TRBV4-2 and TRBJ2-3; D is ambiguous. CDR3 length: 11 residues. From germline, CDR1 is LGHNA and CDR2 YNFKEQ. With 0 bases removed from V and 5 bases from J, the gap between germline ends came to 0 bases. In DNA form, the CDR3 reads TGTGCCAGCAGCCAAGAAGATACGCAGTATTTT. It codes for CASSQEDTQYF.

Note on this clonotype: With a much larger clone just one base away, this may be a read error. The V and J genes are TRBV28 and TRBJ2-4, with a weak D call TRBD2 (5 bases). Germline V gene data show CDR1 as MDHEN and CDR2 as SYDVKM. The CDR3 is made up of 14 amino acids. Trimming cost V 6 bases and J 3 bases, with 12 bases left between them. CDR3 DNA sequence: TGTGCCAGCAGATTGGGGAGTGGCAAAAACATTCAGTACTTC. Protein product: CASRLGSGKNIQYF.

As concerns this clonotype: This may be a read error: a much more frequent sequence differs by one nucleotide. The chain has TRBV12-3 or TRBV12-4 and TRBJ2-7, with TRBD1 matching 8 bases. This CDR3 spans 13 amino acids. CDR3 DNA: TGTGCCAGCCGTTTAGGGACAGGATACGAGCAGTACTTC. It encodes CASRLGTGYEQYF.

This clonotype was observed a handful of times. The chain employs TRBV20-1 and TRBJ2-3; 7 nucleotides match TRBD1. Trimming took 0 bases from V and 0 from J; bases not matched to a gene: 9. This CDR3 comprises 17 residues. Germline CDR1 and CDR2: DFQATT and SNEGSKA (reference sequence). The CDR3 protein is CSARDSSGTASTDTQYF. CDR3 DNA: TGCAGTGCTAGAGATAGTTCAGGGACAGCTAGCACAGATACGCAGTATTTT.

J is TRBJ2-3 and V is TRBV27; 7 bases agree with TRBD2. V gave up 2 bases and J gave up 2 bases; unmatched junction bases: 4. CDR1 and CDR2 from the germline V gene are MNHEY and SMNVEV (reference sequence). This CDR3 contains 15 residues. CDR3 sequence reads: CASSLILADTDTQYF. DNA for the CDR3: TGTGCCAGCAGTTTAATCCTAGCGGACACAGATACGCAGTATTTT.

This clonotype was recorded a few times. This chain joins TRBV3-1 and TRBJ2-3, with a possible D match to TRBD1 (5 bases). Germline-derived CDR1 and CDR2 are LGHDT and YNNKEL (reference sequence). V lost 3 bases and J 5 bases, leaving 12 bases between the germline ends. CDR3 size: 14 residues. Here the CDR3 reads CASSHLGARDTQYF. The CDR3 nucleotides are TGTGCCAGCAGCCACCTAGGGGCGAGAGATACGCAGTATTTT.

This clonotype was observed at least ten times. The V call is TRBV20-1, the J call TRBJ2-1; 7 bases match TRBD2. This CDR3 region has 10 residues. The V segment lost 6 bases and the J segment 7 bases; nucleotides outside the gene matches: 0. The germline gives CDR1 DFQATT, CDR2 SNEGSKA (reference sequence). CDR3 in DNA: TGCAGTGCGCGGGAGAATGAGCAGTTCTTC. Its protein product is CSARENEQFF.